Each of the 16 T cell receptor beta chains below was sequenced from the same sample in a study of shared clonotypes between healthy human individuals. Here immunoSEQ multiplex PCR was the method, and the copy in TCRdb shows in-frame clones only, minus some. The sample shows under 1,100,000 clones, 75% to 85% of them seen only once. Sequenced: memory CD4+ T cells from PBMCs. As for subset: CD45RA-negative fraction. The receptors stem from a man in his late teens or twenties in good health. Some clones in this sample may be carry-over from other donors' samples.

V usage is TRBV11-2 and J usage is TRBJ2-7; the match to TRBD2 covers 8 bases. This CDR3 spans 18 amino acids. V trimming: 4 bases; J trimming: 2 bases; junction bases outside the gene matches: 16. Per germline, CDR1 SGHAT and CDR2 FQNNGV. CDR3 residues: CASSSGVTSAIWAYEQYF. The DNA of the CDR3 is TGTGCCAGCAGCTCAGGGGTGACTAGCGCGATCTGGGCCTACGAGCAGTACTTC.

The V and J genes are TRBV7-2 and TRBJ2-1; 9 bases line up with TRBD2. CDR3 length: 16 amino acids. Looked up from germline, CDR1 is SGHTA and CDR2 is FQGNSA. V was pared by 1 base and J by 6 bases, with 7 bases of the junction left unmatched. In DNA form, the CDR3 reads TGTGCCAGCAGCTTAGGTCCTCGAGCGGGAGGCAATGAGCAGTTCTTC. It yields the protein CASSLGPRAGGNEQFF. Full variable domain (remainder filled in from reference TRBV7-2 and TRBJ2-1): GAGVSQSPSNKVTEKGKDVELRCDPISGHTALYWYRQSLGQGLEFLIYFQGNSAPDKSGLPSDRFSAERTGGSVSTLTIQRTQQEDSAVYLCASSLGPRAGGNEQFFGPGTRLTVL.

The chain carries TRBV28 and TRBJ1-1; D not resolved. The germline gives CDR1 MDHEN, CDR2 SYDVKM. The V end was cut by 8 bases, the J end by 1 base, with 5 bases between. The CDR3 runs to 11 residues. CDR3 sequence reads: CASEKNTEAFF. As DNA, the CDR3 is TGTGCCAGCGAGAAGAACACTGAAGCTTTCTTT.

This clone was observed a handful of times. The rearrangement joins TRBV9 to TRBJ2-1; no definite D call. Trimming removed 0 bases from V and 0 bases from J, with 7 bases in between. The V gene's germline CDR1 is SGDLS and CDR2 YYNGEE. This CDR3 has 15 amino acids. The CDR3 DNA reads as TGTGCCAGCAGCGTAGGTGGCTTCTCCTACAATGAGCAGTTCTTC. Protein sequence: CASSVGGFSYNEQFF.

The V and J genes are TRBV23-1 and TRBJ1-5, with D perhaps TRBD1 (5 bases). TRBV23-1 qualifies as an ORF whose function is uncertain. The V end lost 4 bases, the J end lost 5 bases, and 15 bases lay between the germline ends. This CDR3 region has 15 residues. CDR3 in amino acids: CASSRKQEPHQPQHF. The CDR3 DNA reads TGCGCCAGCAGTCGGAAACAGGAACCTCATCAGCCCCAGCATTTT.

Ten or more counts support this clone. The rearrangement joins TRBV20-1 to TRBJ1-3; D unclear. CDR1 DFQATT and CDR2 SNEGSKA come from the germline V gene (reference sequence). This CDR3 contains 11 residues. V was cut by 5 bases and J by 4 bases, with 6 bases left in between. CDR3 protein: CSAEQGNTIYF. CDR3 nucleotide sequence: TGCAGTGCTGAACAAGGAAACACCATATATTTT.

The rearrangement links TRBV5-1 to TRBJ2-7; D call uncertain. Trimming shortened V by 0 bases and J by 3 bases, and 19 bases separated the two germline ends. The CDR3 is 17 residues long. Germline V gene data show CDR1 as SGHRS and CDR2 as YFSETQ. CDR3 residues: CASSLASWVPYRYEQYF. The CDR3 region has the DNA TGCGCCAGCAGCTTGGCCAGTTGGGTTCCCTACCGCTACGAGCAGTACTTC. Variable domain in full (rest from reference TRBV5-1 and TRBJ2-7): KAGVTQTPRYLIKTRGQQVTLSCSPISGHRSVSWYQQTPGQGLQFLFEYFSETQRNKGNFPGRFSGRQFSNSRSEMNVSTLELGDSALYLCASSLASWVPYRYEQYFGPGTRLTVT.

As regards this clone: The sample carries other DNA sequences with the same CDR3. This rearrangement joins TRBV5-1 to TRBJ2-3; 8 positions agree with TRBD1. V lost 1 base to trimming and J lost 1 base; unmatched junction nucleotides: 2. The CDR3 covers 15 residues. Germline V lookup: CDR1 SGHRS, CDR2 YFSETQ. The CDR3 here is CASSLLGQGTDTQYF. DNA for the CDR3: TGCGCCAGCAGCTTGCTGGGACAGGGCACAGATACGCAGTATTTT.

This clone was seen a few times. V gene TRBV7-8 combines with J gene TRBJ1-1, with D unresolved. Germline assignment: CDR1 SGHVS and CDR2 FQNEAQ. The CDR3 loop spans 15 amino acids. Trimming took off 1 base at V and 4 bases at J, with 13 bases between the two ends. The CDR3 DNA is TGTGCCAGCAGCTTAGGGGCGATTGGGGTCACTGAAGCTTTCTTT. This sequence encodes CASSLGAIGVTEAFF. The whole variable domain, remainder taken from reference TRBV7-8 and TRBJ1-1, is GAGVSQSPRYKVAKRGQDVALRCDPISGHVSLFWYQQALGQGPEFLTYFQNEAQLDKSGLPSDRFFAERPEGSVSTLKIQRTQQEDSAVYLCASSLGAIGVTEAFFGQGTRLTVV.

This clone was counted many times. The chain is built from TRBV2 and TRBJ2-1; the match to TRBD2 covers 9 bases. Germline V lookup: CDR1 SNHLY, CDR2 FYNNEI. The CDR3 runs 13 residues. Trimming removed 8 bases from V and 3 bases from J; junction bases left unmatched: 2. The CDR3 DNA follows: TGTGCCAGCCGACTAGCGGACTACAATGAGCAGTTCTTC. As protein: CASRLADYNEQFF.

V gene TRBV11-2 combines with J gene TRBJ1-3; tentatively, D is TRBD1 (6 bases). The V and J ends lost 5 bases and 0 bases respectively, with 11 bases between them. CDR1 and CDR2 (germline): SGHAT, FQNNGV. This CDR3 comprises 15 residues. CDR3 in DNA: TGTGCCAGCAGCCAACAGGGAGACTCTGGAAACACCATATATTTT. Amino acid sequence: CASSQQGDSGNTIYF. Filled out from reference TRBV11-2 and TRBJ1-3, the complete variable domain reads EAGVAQSPRYKIIEKRQSVAFWCNPISGHATLYWYQQILGQGPKLLIQFQNNGVVDDSQLPKDRFSAERLKGVDSTLKIQPAKLEDSAVYLCASSQQGDSGNTIYFGEGSWLTVV.

This clone is a singleton in its sample. The chain couples TRBV7-9 to TRBJ1-2; unclear D gene. Trimming stripped 5 bases from V and 1 base from J, with 14 bases between. This CDR3 spans 15 amino acids. The germline gives CDR1 SEHNR, CDR2 FQNEAQ (reference sequence). The CDR3 here is CASSHSNADNYGYTF. CDR3 coding DNA: TGTGCCAGCAGCCACTCGAATGCAGATAACTATGGCTACACCTTC.

The chain is built from TRBV10-2 and TRBJ1-2, with D possibly being TRBD1 (5 bases). Germline V gene lookup returns CDR1 WSHSY and CDR2 SAAADI. The CDR3 is made up of 11 amino acids. With 6 bases removed from V and 7 bases from J, the gap between germline ends came to 9 bases. CDR3 amino acids: CASSRESGYTF. Here the CDR3 DNA reads TGCGCCAGCAGCAGGGAATCTGGCTACACCTTC.

The chain uses TRBV5-4 and TRBJ2-1; 13 bases are shared with TRBD2. Losses at the gene ends were 5 bases for V and 10 bases for J; bases not matched to a gene: 9. Germline CDR1 and CDR2: SGHNT and YYREEE (reference sequence). The CDR3 runs to 15 residues. In nucleotides, the CDR3 is TGTGCCAGCAGATCCGGGACTAGCGGGACCTCCGAGCAGTTCTTC. Its protein product is CASRSGTSGTSEQFF.

This clone was observed many times. Other nucleotide sequences from this sample produce the same CDR3. V is TRBV7-2 and J is TRBJ2-7; D possibly corresponds to TRBD2 (6 bases). CDR1 and CDR2 (germline): SGHTA, FQGNSA. The CDR3 contains 14 residues. V was shortened by 1 base and J by 0 bases, with 7 bases between the two germline ends. The CDR3 nucleotides read TGTGCCAGCAGCTTAGGGCGGGGCTCCTACGAGCAGTACTTC. Protein sequence: CASSLGRGSYEQYF.

The chain links TRBV7-6 to TRBJ2-6; D may be TRBD2 (6 bases). Germline CDR1 and CDR2: SGHVS and FNYEAQ. CDR3 length: 17 residues. With 2 bases removed from V and 4 bases from J, the gap between germline ends came to 15 bases. The CDR3 sequence is CASSLWRDGRGANVLTF. The CDR3 nucleotides are TGTGCCAGCAGCTTATGGCGGGATGGGAGGGGGGCCAACGTCCTGACTTTC.